The rows below give T cell receptor beta chains drawn from one sample of a study of resident and recirculating memory T cells in vitiligo. Clones were sequenced by immunoSEQ multiplex PCR, and TCRdb holds only the in-frame ones, with some missing. Among 55,000 to 75,000 clones listed, 91% were seen once. Sequenced input: blood. The receptors stem from a male donor with vitiligo. CDR3s include the opening cysteine and the closing phenylalanine or tryptophan. D genes are given only for firm matches. Not all rows give a size; the values are once, few, many and, for expanded clones, a class.

j_gene: TRBJ1-2; d_gene: -; abundance: -; v_gene: TRBV5-6; CDR3aa: CASSLSEFGYTF; CDR3nt: TGTGCCAGCAGCTTGTCGGAGTTTGGCTACACCTTC
j_gene: TRBJ1-2; d_gene: -; abundance: -; v_gene: TRBV30; CDR3aa: CAWARQGFYGYTF; CDR3nt: TGTGCCTGGGCTCGCCAGGGGTTCTATGGCTACACCTTC
j_gene: TRBJ1-6; d_gene: -; abundance: -; v_gene: TRBV15; CDR3aa: CATSRDGRGGYSPLHF; CDR3nt: TGTGCCACCAGCAGAGATGGAAGGGGGGGGTATTCACCCCTCCACTTT
j_gene: TRBJ2-1; d_gene: TRBD2; abundance: -; v_gene: TRBV27; CDR3aa: CASSDQAGISSYNEQFF; CDR3nt: TGTGCCAGCAGCGATCAAGCGGGGATTAGCTCCTACAATGAGCAGTTCTTC
j_gene: TRBJ2-1; d_gene: -; abundance: -; v_gene: TRBV21-1; CDR3aa: CASSRRGGLGDNEQFF; CDR3nt: TGTGCCAGCAGCCGGCGGGGGGGGTTAGGGGACAATGAGCAGTTCTTC
j_gene: TRBJ2-7; d_gene: TRBD1; abundance: few; v_gene: TRBV19; CDR3aa: CASSAGTGSSYEQYF; CDR3nt: TGTGCCAGTAGCGCCGGGACAGGGAGCTCCTACGAGCAGTACTTC
j_gene: TRBJ1-2; d_gene: -; abundance: -; v_gene: TRBV7-8; CDR3aa: CASSEYRARGYTF; CDR3nt: TGTGCCAGCAGCGAATACAGGGCCCGGGGCTACACCTTC
j_gene: TRBJ2-1; d_gene: TRBD2; abundance: -; v_gene: TRBV6-1; CDR3aa: CASSEAAGGYNEQFF; CDR3nt: TGTGCCAGCAGTGAAGCAGCGGGGGGCTACAATGAGCAGTTCTTC
j_gene: TRBJ1-4; d_gene: -; abundance: -; v_gene: TRBV6-5; CDR3aa: CASSYSGGKLFF; CDR3nt: TGTGCCAGCAGTTACTCAGGGGGAAAACTGTTTTTT
j_gene: TRBJ1-2; d_gene: TRBD1; abundance: -; v_gene: TRBV2; CDR3aa: CASDGTGGAYGYTF; CDR3nt: TGTGCCAGCGATGGGACAGGGGGCGCCTATGGCTACACCTTC
j_gene: TRBJ2-7; d_gene: TRBD2; abundance: -; v_gene: TRBV11-2; CDR3aa: CASSPMGTRRYEQYF; CDR3nt: TGTGCCAGCAGCCCCATGGGGACTAGACGTTACGAGCAGTACTTC
j_gene: TRBJ2-7; d_gene: -; abundance: -; v_gene: TRBV6-1; CDR3aa: CASRGEGGNEQYF; CDR3nt: TGTGCCAGCAGAGGAGAGGGCGGCAACGAGCAGTACTTC
j_gene: TRBJ2-1; d_gene: TRBD2; abundance: few; v_gene: TRBV5-1; CDR3aa: CASSLIRAGESYNEQFF; CDR3nt: TGCGCCAGCAGCTTGATAAGGGCGGGAGAAAGCTACAATGAGCAGTTCTTC
j_gene: TRBJ1-5; d_gene: -; abundance: -; v_gene: TRBV19; CDR3aa: CASSIAGVSQPQHF; CDR3nt: TGTGCCAGTAGTATAGCGGGGGTAAGTCAGCCCCAGCATTTT
j_gene: TRBJ2-1; d_gene: TRBD1; abundance: -; v_gene: TRBV19; CDR3aa: CASSPLRQGSYNEQFF; CDR3nt: TGTGCCAGTAGTCCTCTAAGACAGGGGTCCTACAATGAGCAGTTCTTC
j_gene: TRBJ2-3; d_gene: TRBD2; abundance: -; v_gene: TRBV5-6; CDR3aa: CASSFRAGGFTDTQYF; CDR3nt: TGTGCCAGCAGCTTCAGAGCGGGGGGATTCACAGATACGCAGTATTTT
j_gene: TRBJ1-2; d_gene: TRBD1; abundance: -; v_gene: TRBV5-6; CDR3aa: CASSSGDRAYGYTF; CDR3nt: TGTGCCAGCAGCTCGGGGGACAGGGCCTATGGCTACACCTTC
j_gene: TRBJ1-4; d_gene: TRBD1; abundance: -; v_gene: TRBV9; CDR3aa: CASSGGAGGESLFF; CDR3nt: TGTGCCAGCTCGGGTGGCGCAGGGGGCGAAAGTCTGTTTTTT
j_gene: TRBJ1-4; d_gene: -; abundance: -; v_gene: TRBV7-1; CDR3aa: CASSSFIRTEGLGRLLATNEKLFF; CDR3nt: TGTGCCAGCAGCTCATTTATCCGGACAGAGGGTTTAGGGCGGTTACTTGCAACTAATGAAAAACTGTTTTTT
j_gene: TRBJ2-7; d_gene: -; abundance: -; v_gene: TRBV5-8; CDR3aa: CASSPPTAYEQYF; CDR3nt: TGTGCCAGCAGCCCCCCCACAGCTTACGAGCAGTACTTC
j_gene: TRBJ2-7; d_gene: -; abundance: once; v_gene: TRBV6-1; CDR3aa: CASSTETTLYEQYF; CDR3nt: TGTGCCAGCAGTACAGAGACAACCCTCTACGAGCAGTACTTC
j_gene: TRBJ1-1; d_gene: -; abundance: -; v_gene: TRBV13; CDR3aa: CASSHLAGSLNTEAFF; CDR3nt: TGTGCCAGCAGCCACCTAGCCGGGAGTCTGAACACTGAAGCTTTCTTT
j_gene: TRBJ2-5; d_gene: -; abundance: -; v_gene: TRBV11-2; CDR3aa: CASSPALQETQYF; CDR3nt: TGTGCCAGCAGCCCCGCGCTCCAAGAGACCCAGTACTTC
j_gene: TRBJ2-1; d_gene: -; abundance: -; v_gene: TRBV14; CDR3aa: CASSQVPGKQFF; CDR3nt: TGTGCCAGCAGCCAAGTACCAGGAAAGCAGTTCTTC
j_gene: TRBJ1-2; d_gene: TRBD1; abundance: -; v_gene: TRBV7-2; CDR3aa: CASSLAEGAGYGYTF; CDR3nt: TGTGCCAGCAGCTTAGCCGAGGGGGCGGGCTATGGCTACACCTTC
j_gene: TRBJ2-7; d_gene: -; abundance: -; v_gene: TRBV5-6; CDR3aa: CASSLVDSYEQYF; CDR3nt: TGTGCCAGCAGCTTGGTGGACAGCTACGAGCAGTACTTC
j_gene: TRBJ2-7; d_gene: TRBD2; abundance: -; v_gene: TRBV6-6; CDR3aa: CASGRTSGSYYEQYF; CDR3nt: TGTGCCAGCGGACGGACTAGCGGATCATATTACGAGCAGTACTTC
j_gene: TRBJ2-2; d_gene: -; abundance: -; v_gene: TRBV11-2; CDR3aa: CASSPRDRLGPNTGELFF; CDR3nt: TGTGCCAGCAGCCCGAGGGATAGGCTCGGTCCGAACACCGGGGAGCTGTTTTTT
j_gene: TRBJ2-5; d_gene: -; abundance: -; v_gene: TRBV6-6; CDR3aa: CASSYSGGALQETQYF; CDR3nt: TGTGCCAGCAGTTACTCGGGGGGGGCCCTCCAAGAGACCCAGTACTTC
j_gene: TRBJ2-7; d_gene: -; abundance: -; v_gene: TRBV7-2; CDR3aa: CASSLASGGSPYEQYF; CDR3nt: TGTGCCAGCAGCTTAGCCTCGGGGGGCTCCCCCTACGAGCAGTACTTC
j_gene: TRBJ1-1; d_gene: -; abundance: -; v_gene: TRBV27; CDR3aa: CASSFTTGANTEAFF; CDR3nt: TGTGCCAGCAGTTTCACGACAGGTGCGAACACTGAAGCTTTCTTT
j_gene: TRBJ2-7; d_gene: -; abundance: -; v_gene: TRBV28; CDR3aa: CASKTGRPYEQYF; CDR3nt: TGTGCCAGCAAGACAGGGAGGCCCTACGAGCAGTACTTC
j_gene: TRBJ1-1; d_gene: -; abundance: -; v_gene: TRBV6-6; CDR3aa: CASSYSWSEAFF; CDR3nt: TGTGCCAGCAGTTACTCCTGGAGTGAAGCTTTCTTT
j_gene: TRBJ1-2; d_gene: -; abundance: -; v_gene: TRBV25-1; CDR3aa: CASSEPTGLGYTF; CDR3nt: TGTGCCAGCAGCGAACCTACAGGGCTTGGCTACACCTTC
j_gene: TRBJ2-1; d_gene: TRBD2; abundance: -; v_gene: TRBV6-1; CDR3aa: CASSEESSGGFYNEQFF; CDR3nt: TGTGCCAGCAGTGAAGAGTCTAGCGGGGGATTTTACAATGAGCAGTTCTTC
j_gene: TRBJ1-1; d_gene: TRBD1; abundance: -; v_gene: TRBV2; CDR3aa: CASSFIPGTGGDPEAFF; CDR3nt: TGTGCCAGCAGTTTTATACCCGGGACAGGGGGAGATCCTGAAGCTTTCTTT
j_gene: TRBJ2-5; d_gene: TRBD1; abundance: -; v_gene: TRBV5-1; CDR3aa: CASSFGDRGLYQETQYF; CDR3nt: TGCGCCAGCAGCTTCGGGGACAGGGGACTGTACCAAGAGACCCAGTACTTC
j_gene: TRBJ2-4; d_gene: -; abundance: -; v_gene: TRBV13; CDR3aa: CASSLGLGGGRAVGIQYF; CDR3nt: TGTGCCAGCAGCTTAGGCCTAGGCGGGGGCAGGGCGGTAGGCATTCAGTACTTC
j_gene: TRBJ2-2; d_gene: TRBD1; abundance: once; v_gene: TRBV30; CDR3aa: CAGKDRGITGELFF; CDR3nt: TGTGCCGGAAAGGACAGGGGAATCACCGGGGAGCTGTTTTTT
j_gene: TRBJ1-6; d_gene: -; abundance: -; v_gene: TRBV19; CDR3aa: CASASDSDNSPLHF; CDR3nt: TGTGCCAGCGCTTCAGACAGTGATAATTCACCCCTCCACTTT
j_gene: TRBJ2-1; d_gene: -; abundance: -; v_gene: TRBV10-2; CDR3aa: CASSDGRGRYNEQFF; CDR3nt: TGCGCCAGCAGTGATGGGAGGGGGAGATACAATGAGCAGTTCTTC
j_gene: TRBJ2-7; d_gene: TRBD2; abundance: -; v_gene: TRBV6-6; CDR3aa: CASRRLADYYEQYF; CDR3nt: TGTGCCAGCCGCCGACTAGCGGATTACTACGAGCAGTACTTC
j_gene: TRBJ1-2; d_gene: -; abundance: -; v_gene: TRBV6-5; CDR3aa: CASSYSWGGNYGYTF; CDR3nt: TGTGCCAGCAGTTACTCGTGGGGGGGGAACTATGGCTACACCTTC
j_gene: TRBJ2-5; d_gene: TRBD1; abundance: -; v_gene: TRBV25-1; CDR3aa: CASSGTGAEETQYF; CDR3nt: TGTGCCAGTTCCGGGACAGGGGCAGAAGAGACCCAGTACTTC
j_gene: TRBJ2-3; d_gene: TRBD1; abundance: -; v_gene: TRBV6-1; CDR3aa: CASRTGQPDTQYF; CDR3nt: TGTGCCAGCAGGACGGGACAGCCAGATACGCAGTATTTT
j_gene: TRBJ2-5; d_gene: -; abundance: -; v_gene: TRBV6-5; CDR3aa: CASSYSFTGKQETQYF; CDR3nt: TGTGCCAGCAGTTACTCGTTTACAGGCAAACAAGAGACCCAGTACTTC
j_gene: TRBJ2-1; d_gene: TRBD2; abundance: -; v_gene: TRBV2; CDR3aa: CASIEVAGGYNEQFF; CDR3nt: TGTGCCAGCATCGAGGTAGCGGGAGGGTACAATGAGCAGTTCTTC
j_gene: TRBJ1-2; d_gene: TRBD1; abundance: once; v_gene: TRBV7-8; CDR3aa: CATGQDYGYTF; CDR3nt: TGTGCGACCGGACAGGACTATGGCTACACCTTC
j_gene: TRBJ2-3; d_gene: TRBD2; abundance: -; v_gene: TRBV9; CDR3aa: CASSVDGGVTDTQYF; CDR3nt: TGTGCCAGCAGCGTAGACGGGGGGGTGACAGATACGCAGTATTTT
j_gene: TRBJ2-3; d_gene: -; abundance: -; v_gene: TRBV7-2; CDR3aa: CASSPPGRGNTQYF; CDR3nt: TGTGCCAGCAGCCCCCCCGGGCGGGGAAATACGCAGTATTTT
j_gene: TRBJ2-7; d_gene: -; abundance: -; v_gene: TRBV5-4; CDR3aa: CASSFGRKDEQYF; CDR3nt: TGTGCCAGCAGCTTCGGCAGGAAGGACGAGCAGTACTTC
j_gene: TRBJ1-2; d_gene: TRBD1; abundance: -; v_gene: TRBV27; CDR3aa: CASSPDWTGGFYGYTF; CDR3nt: TGTGCCAGCAGTCCCGACTGGACAGGGGGATTTTATGGCTACACCTTC
j_gene: TRBJ2-3; d_gene: -; abundance: -; v_gene: TRBV29-1; CDR3aa: CSVAHGGTDTQYF; CDR3nt: TGCAGCGTTGCTCACGGAGGCACAGATACGCAGTATTTT